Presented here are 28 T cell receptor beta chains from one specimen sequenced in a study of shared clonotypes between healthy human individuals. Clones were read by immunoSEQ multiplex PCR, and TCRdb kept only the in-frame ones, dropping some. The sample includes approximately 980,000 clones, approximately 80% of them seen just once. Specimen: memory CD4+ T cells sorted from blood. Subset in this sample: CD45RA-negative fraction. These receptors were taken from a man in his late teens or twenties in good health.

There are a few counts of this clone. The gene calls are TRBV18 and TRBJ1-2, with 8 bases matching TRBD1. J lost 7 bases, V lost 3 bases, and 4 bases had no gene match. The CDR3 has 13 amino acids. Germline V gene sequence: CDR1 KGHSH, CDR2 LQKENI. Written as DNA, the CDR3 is TGTGCCAGCTCACCCCAGGGGGCCGGTGGCTACACCTTC. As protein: CASSPQGAGGYTF.

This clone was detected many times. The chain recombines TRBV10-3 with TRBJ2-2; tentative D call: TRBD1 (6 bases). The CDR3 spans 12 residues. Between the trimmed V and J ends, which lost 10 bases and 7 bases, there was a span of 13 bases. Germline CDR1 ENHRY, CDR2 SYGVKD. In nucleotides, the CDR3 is TGTGCCACTGGACAGTTTGGCGGGGAGCTGTTTTTT. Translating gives CATGQFGGELFF.

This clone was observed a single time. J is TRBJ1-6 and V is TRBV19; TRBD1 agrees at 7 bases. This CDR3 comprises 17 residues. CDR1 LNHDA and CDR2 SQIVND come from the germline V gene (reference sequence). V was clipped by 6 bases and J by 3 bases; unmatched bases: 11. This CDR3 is CASSVTGNRVYNSPLHF. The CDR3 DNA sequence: TGTGCCAGTAGCGTGACAGGGAACCGGGTCTATAATTCACCCCTCCACTTT.

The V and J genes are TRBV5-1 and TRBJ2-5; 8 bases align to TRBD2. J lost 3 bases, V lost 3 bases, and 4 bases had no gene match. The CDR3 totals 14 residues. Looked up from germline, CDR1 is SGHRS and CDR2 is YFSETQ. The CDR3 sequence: CASSSPGLEETQYF. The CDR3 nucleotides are TGCGCCAGCAGCTCTCCGGGACTAGAAGAGACCCAGTACTTC.

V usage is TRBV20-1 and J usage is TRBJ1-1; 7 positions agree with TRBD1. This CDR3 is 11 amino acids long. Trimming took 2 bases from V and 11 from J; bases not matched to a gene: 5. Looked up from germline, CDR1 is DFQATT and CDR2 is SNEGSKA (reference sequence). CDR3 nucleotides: TGCAGTGCTAGAAGACAGGGTGGGGCTTTCTTT. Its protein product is CSARRQGGAFF.

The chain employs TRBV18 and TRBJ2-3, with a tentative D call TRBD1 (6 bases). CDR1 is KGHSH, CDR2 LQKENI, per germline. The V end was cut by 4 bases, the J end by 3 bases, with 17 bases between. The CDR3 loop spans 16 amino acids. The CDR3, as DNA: TGTGCCAGCTCACTTCTTTTCCAAGGGGGAACAGATACGCAGTATTTT. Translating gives CASSLLFQGGTDTQYF.

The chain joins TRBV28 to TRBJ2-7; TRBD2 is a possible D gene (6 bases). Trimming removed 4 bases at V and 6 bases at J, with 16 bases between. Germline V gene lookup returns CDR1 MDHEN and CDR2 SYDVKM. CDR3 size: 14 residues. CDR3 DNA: TGTGCCAGCAGTTCGGGTGGGGGGACCTCCGAGCAGTACTTC. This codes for CASSSGGGTSEQYF.

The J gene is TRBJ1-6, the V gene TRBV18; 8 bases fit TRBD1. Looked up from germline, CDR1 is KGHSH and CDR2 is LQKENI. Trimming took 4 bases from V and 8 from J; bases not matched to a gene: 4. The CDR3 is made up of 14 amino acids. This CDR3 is CASSRQQGDSPLHF. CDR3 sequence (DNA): TGTGCCAGCTCACGCCAACAGGGGGATTCACCCCTCCACTTT.

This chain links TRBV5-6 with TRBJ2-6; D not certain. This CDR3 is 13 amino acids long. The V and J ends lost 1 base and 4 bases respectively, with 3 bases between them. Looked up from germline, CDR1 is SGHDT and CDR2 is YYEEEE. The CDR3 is CASSLRGANVLTF. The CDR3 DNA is TGTGCCAGCAGCTTGAGGGGGGCCAACGTCCTGACTTTC.

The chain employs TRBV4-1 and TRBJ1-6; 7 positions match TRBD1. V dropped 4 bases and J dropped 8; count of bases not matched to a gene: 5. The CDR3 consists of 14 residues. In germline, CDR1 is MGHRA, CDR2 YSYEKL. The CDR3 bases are TGCGCCAGCAGCCTTCGACAGGGAGATTCACCCCTCCACTTT. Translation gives CASSLRQGDSPLHF.

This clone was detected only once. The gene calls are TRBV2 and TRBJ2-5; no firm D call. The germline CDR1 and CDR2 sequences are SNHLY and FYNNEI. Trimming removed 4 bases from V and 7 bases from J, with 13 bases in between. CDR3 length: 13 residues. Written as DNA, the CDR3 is TGTGCCAGCAGTGTTCCCCGTTTGTGGACCCAGTACTTC. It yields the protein CASSVPRLWTQYF.

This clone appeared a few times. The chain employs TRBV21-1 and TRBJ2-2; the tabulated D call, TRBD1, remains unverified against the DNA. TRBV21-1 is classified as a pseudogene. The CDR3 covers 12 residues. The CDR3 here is CASRTGPGELFF. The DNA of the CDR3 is TGTGCCAGCAGGACAGGGCCCGGGGAGCTGTTTTTT.

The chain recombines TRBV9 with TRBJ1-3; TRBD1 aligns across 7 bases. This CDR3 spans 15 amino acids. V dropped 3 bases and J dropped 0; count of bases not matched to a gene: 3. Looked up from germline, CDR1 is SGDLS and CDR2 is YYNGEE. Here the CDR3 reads CASSDRGSSGNTIYF. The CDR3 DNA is TGTGCCAGCAGCGACAGGGGTAGCTCTGGAAACACCATATATTTT. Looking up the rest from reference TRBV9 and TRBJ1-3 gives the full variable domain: DSGVTQTPKHLITATGQRVTLRCSPRSGDLSVYWYQQSLDQGLQFLIQYYNGEERAKGNILERFSAQQFPDLHSELNLSSLELGDSALYFCASSDRGSSGNTIYFGEGSWLTVV.

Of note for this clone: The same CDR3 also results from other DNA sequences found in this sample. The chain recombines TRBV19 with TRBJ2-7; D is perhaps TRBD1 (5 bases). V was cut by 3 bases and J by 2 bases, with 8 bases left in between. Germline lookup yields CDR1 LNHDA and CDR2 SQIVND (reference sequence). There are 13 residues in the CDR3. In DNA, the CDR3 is TGTGCCAGTAGTATTGGCAGGGCCTACGAGCAGTACTTC. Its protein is CASSIGRAYEQYF.

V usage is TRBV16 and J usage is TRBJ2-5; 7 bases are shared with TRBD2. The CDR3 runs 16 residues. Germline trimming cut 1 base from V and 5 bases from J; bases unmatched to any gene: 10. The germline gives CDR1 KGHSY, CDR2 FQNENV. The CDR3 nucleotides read TGTGCCAGCAGCCAATTACCCAGCGGGACCGGTGAGACCCAGTACTTC. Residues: CASSQLPSGTGETQYF. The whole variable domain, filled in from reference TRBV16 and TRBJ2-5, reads GEEVAQTPKHLVRGEGQKAKLYCAPIKGHSYVFWYQQVLKNEFKFLISFQNENVFDETGMPKERFSAKCLPNSPCSLEIQATKLEDSAVYFCASSQLPSGTGETQYFGPGTRLLVL.

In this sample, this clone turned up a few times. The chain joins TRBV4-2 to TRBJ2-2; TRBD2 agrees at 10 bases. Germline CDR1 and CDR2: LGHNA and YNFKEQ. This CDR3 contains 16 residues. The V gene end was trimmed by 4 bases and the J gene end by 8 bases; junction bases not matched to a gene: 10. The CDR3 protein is CASSPSGGQTRGELFF. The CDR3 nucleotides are TGTGCCAGCAGCCCTAGCGGGGGCCAAACTCGGGGGGAGCTGTTTTTT.

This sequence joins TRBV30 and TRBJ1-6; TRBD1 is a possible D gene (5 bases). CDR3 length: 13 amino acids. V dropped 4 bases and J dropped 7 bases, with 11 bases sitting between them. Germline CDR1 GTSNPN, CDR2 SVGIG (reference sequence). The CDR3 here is CAWTGRANSPLHF. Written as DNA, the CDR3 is TGTGCCTGGACAGGGAGAGCAAATTCACCCCTCCACTTT.

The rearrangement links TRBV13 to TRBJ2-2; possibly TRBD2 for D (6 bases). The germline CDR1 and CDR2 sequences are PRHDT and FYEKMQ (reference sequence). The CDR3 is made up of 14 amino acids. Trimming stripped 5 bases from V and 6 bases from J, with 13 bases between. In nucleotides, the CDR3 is TGTGCCAGCAGCCCCGGAGAGCGGGCCGGGGAGCTGTTTTTT. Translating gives CASSPGERAGELFF.

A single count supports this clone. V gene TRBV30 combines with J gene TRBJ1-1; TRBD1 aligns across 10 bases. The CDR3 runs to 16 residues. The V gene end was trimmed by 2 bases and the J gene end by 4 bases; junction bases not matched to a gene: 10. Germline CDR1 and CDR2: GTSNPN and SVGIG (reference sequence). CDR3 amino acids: CAWSKGTGVFVTEAFF. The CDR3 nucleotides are TGTGCCTGGAGTAAGGGGACAGGGGTTTTTGTCACTGAAGCTTTCTTT.

CDR3 sequence: CATSRDGFKLFF. CDR3 bases: TGTGCCACCAGCAGAGACGGGTTTAAGCTGTTTTTT. The chain uses TRBV15 and TRBJ2-2; no reliable D call. This CDR3 is built from 12 residues. CDR1 is LNHNV, CDR2 YYDKDF, per germline (reference sequence). The ends were cut back, 0 bases at V and 12 bases at J, with 8 bases in the middle.

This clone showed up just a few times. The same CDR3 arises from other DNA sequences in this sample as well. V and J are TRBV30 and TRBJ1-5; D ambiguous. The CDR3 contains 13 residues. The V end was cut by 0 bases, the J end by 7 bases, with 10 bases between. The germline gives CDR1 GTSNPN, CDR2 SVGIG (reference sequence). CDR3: CAWSVHGNQPQHF. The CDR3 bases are TGTGCCTGGAGTGTACACGGGAACCAGCCCCAGCATTTT.

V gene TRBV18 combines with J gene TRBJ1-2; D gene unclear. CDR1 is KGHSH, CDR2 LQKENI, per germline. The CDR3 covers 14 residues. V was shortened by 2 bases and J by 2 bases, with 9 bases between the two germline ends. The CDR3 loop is CASSPSQHNYGYTF. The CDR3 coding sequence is TGTGCCAGCTCACCATCACAGCACAACTATGGCTACACCTTC.

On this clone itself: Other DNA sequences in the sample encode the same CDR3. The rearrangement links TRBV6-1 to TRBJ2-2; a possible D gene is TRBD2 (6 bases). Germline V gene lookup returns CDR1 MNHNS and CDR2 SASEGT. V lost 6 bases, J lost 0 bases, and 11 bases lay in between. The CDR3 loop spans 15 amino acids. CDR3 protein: CASSRDSANTGELFF. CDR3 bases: TGTGCCAGCAGCAGGGACTCCGCGAACACCGGGGAGCTGTTTTTT.

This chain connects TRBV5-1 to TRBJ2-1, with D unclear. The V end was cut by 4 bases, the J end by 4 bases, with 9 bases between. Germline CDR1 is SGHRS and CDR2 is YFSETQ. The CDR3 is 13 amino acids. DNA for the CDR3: TGCGCCAGCAGCGTGGACCTTTACAATGAGCAGTTCTTC. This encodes CASSVDLYNEQFF.

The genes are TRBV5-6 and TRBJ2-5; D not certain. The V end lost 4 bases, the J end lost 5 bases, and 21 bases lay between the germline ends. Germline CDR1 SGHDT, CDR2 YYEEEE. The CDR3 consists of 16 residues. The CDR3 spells CASSTSLGPTEETQYF. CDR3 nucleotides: TGTGCCAGCAGCACATCCCTTGGGCCCACGGAGGAGACCCAGTACTTC. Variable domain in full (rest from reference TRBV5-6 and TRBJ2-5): DAGVTQSPTHLIKTRGQQVTLRCSPKSGHDTVSWYQQALGQGPQFIFQYYEEEERQRGNFPDRFSGHQFPNYSSELNVNALLLGDSALYLCASSTSLGPTEETQYFGPGTRLLVL.

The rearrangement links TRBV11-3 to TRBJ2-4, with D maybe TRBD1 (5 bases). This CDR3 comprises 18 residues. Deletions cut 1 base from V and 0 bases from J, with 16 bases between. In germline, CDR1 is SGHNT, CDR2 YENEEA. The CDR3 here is CASSLAATDGRAKNIQYF. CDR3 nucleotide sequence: TGTGCCAGCAGCTTAGCCGCGACAGACGGTAGAGCCAAAAACATTCAGTACTTC.

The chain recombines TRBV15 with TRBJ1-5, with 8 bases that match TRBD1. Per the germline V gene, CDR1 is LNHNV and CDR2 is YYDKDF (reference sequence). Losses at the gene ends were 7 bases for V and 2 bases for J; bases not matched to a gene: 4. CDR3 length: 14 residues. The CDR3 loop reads CATTQDRGNQPQHF. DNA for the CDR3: TGTGCCACCACCCAGGACAGGGGCAATCAGCCCCAGCATTTT.

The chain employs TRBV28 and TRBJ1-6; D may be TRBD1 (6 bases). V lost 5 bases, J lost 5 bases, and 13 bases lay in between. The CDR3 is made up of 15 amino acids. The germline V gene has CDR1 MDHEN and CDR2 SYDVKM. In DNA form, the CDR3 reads TGTGCCAGCAGTGTATTGGACAGAGATAATTCACCCCTCCACTTT. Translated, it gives CASSVLDRDNSPLHF.